These 17 T cell receptor beta chains share one sample of origin, sequenced in a study of shared clonotypes between healthy human individuals. Some clones are missing from TCRdb's copy, which holds only in-frame ones; the method was immunoSEQ multiplex PCR. The sample holds 500,000 to 650,000 clones; roughly 79% are singletons and the top ten take around 11%. The sequenced sample consisted of PBMCs. The receptor source for this set is a woman in her thirties or forties in good health. Some clones in this sample may be carry-over from other donors' samples.

A remark on this clone: A much more abundant neighbour one base away suggests this may be a read error. The chain has TRBV5-4 and TRBJ1-1, with 9 bases aligning to TRBD1. Germline lookup yields CDR1 SGHNT and CDR2 YYREEE (reference sequence). Trimming took 1 base from V and 4 from J; bases not matched to a gene: 5. There are 15 residues in the CDR3. The CDR3 reads CASSLTGGLCTEAFF. Written as DNA, the CDR3 is TGTGCCAGCAGCTTGACAGGGGGCTTGTGCACTGAAGCTTTCTTT.

There are many counts of this clone. The chain couples TRBV2 to TRBJ2-2; 7 bases agree with TRBD2. In germline, CDR1 is SNHLY, CDR2 FYNNEI. The trim removed 5 bases at V and 6 bases at J, leaving 0 bases unmatched. The CDR3 length is 12 residues. This chain's CDR3 is CASSRGAGELFF. The DNA of the CDR3 is TGTGCCAGCAGTCGGGGGGCCGGGGAGCTGTTTTTT.

This clone has a handful of counts. At the DNA level, this CDR3 is encoded by other sequences in the same sample as well. The CDR3, as DNA: TGTGCCAGCAGTTTATCGGGACAGGGGATCTACGAGCAGTACTTC. Translation gives CASSLSGQGIYEQYF. The chain has TRBV28 and TRBJ2-7; TRBD1 agrees at 10 bases. Germline loops: CDR1 MDHEN, CDR2 SYDVKM. V trimming: 1 base; J trimming: 3 bases; junction bases outside the gene matches: 3. CDR3 length: 15 residues.

This clone occurred once. The chain combines TRBV28 with TRBJ2-2; D is undetermined. The V gene's germline CDR1 is MDHEN and CDR2 SYDVKM. V gave up 5 bases and J gave up 6 bases, with 13 bases separating them. The CDR3 consists of 14 residues. In DNA, the CDR3 is TGTGCCAGCAGTCCGCCCACGGGTGCCGGGGAGCTGTTTTTT. Its translation: CASSPPTGAGELFF.

This chain links TRBV7-9 with TRBJ1-2, with TRBD1 identical over 8 bases. Looked up from germline, CDR1 is SEHNR and CDR2 is FQNEAQ (reference sequence). With 4 bases clipped from V and 2 bases from J, the junction kept 6 bases outside the gene matches. CDR3 length: 15 residues. In DNA form, the CDR3 reads TGTGCCAGCAGCTCTTACAGGGGGGCCAACTATGGCTACACCTTC. It specifies CASSSYRGANYGYTF.

The rearrangement uses TRBV19 and TRBJ2-2; perhaps TRBD2 as D (5 bases). CDR3 length equals 15 residues. Trimming took 3 bases from V and 9 from J, leaving 17 bases between them. CDR1 and CDR2 from the germline V gene are LNHDA and SQIVND (reference sequence). The CDR3 loop is CASSMMGERPRELFF. The CDR3 DNA follows: TGTGCCAGTAGTATGATGGGAGAACGTCCCAGGGAGCTGTTTTTT.

The V call is TRBV27, the J call TRBJ1-1, with D perhaps matching TRBD1 (6 bases). The CDR3 runs to 15 residues. The V and J ends lost 8 bases and 3 bases respectively, with 19 bases between them. Germline CDR1 reads MNHEY; CDR2 reads SMNVEV (reference sequence). The CDR3 nucleotides are TGTGCCAGCCCCTGGGTGGGGGGGCGGGACACTGAAGCTTTCTTT. Protein sequence: CASPWVGGRDTEAFF.

Regarding this clone: The junction shows a germline mismatch at one end, possibly a read error. The same CDR3 is also encoded by other DNA sequences in this sample. The chain recombines TRBV10-3 with TRBJ2-3; TRBD1 might be the D (6 bases). This CDR3 has 14 residues. Germline V gene lookup returns CDR1 ENHRY and CDR2 SYGVKD. The DNA for the CDR3 is TGTGCCATCAGTGACAGGGGTAGCACAGATACGCAGTACTTT. The encoded protein is CAISDRGSTDTQYF.

CDR3 residues: CASSVAGRSYGYTF. CDR3 nucleotide sequence: TGTGCCAGCAGCGTAGCTGGCAGGTCCTATGGCTACACCTTC. The rearrangement links TRBV9 to TRBJ1-2; D remains unclear. Trimming took off 0 bases at V and 4 bases at J, with 10 bases between the two ends. The CDR3 runs 14 residues. The germline V gene encodes CDR1 SGDLS and CDR2 YYNGEE.

The chain has TRBV7-2 and TRBJ1-1; D is possibly TRBD1 (6 bases). The CDR3 length is 13 residues. V gave up 5 bases and J gave up 4 bases, with 11 bases separating them. Germline V CDR1 and CDR2: SGHTA, FQGNSA. For the CDR3, the DNA is TGTGCCAGCAGCCTACAGGGAAGCACTGAAGCTTTCTTT. It specifies CASSLQGSTEAFF.

The chain combines TRBV27 with TRBJ2-7; 11 nucleotides agree with TRBD2. Losses at the gene ends were 5 bases for V and 4 bases for J; bases not matched to a gene: 13. The CDR3 totals 17 residues. Germline CDR1 and CDR2: MNHEY and SMNVEV (reference sequence). The CDR3 region has the DNA TGTGCCAGCAGTCCACACCTTCTAGCGGGAGGAACTTACGAGCAGTACTTC. Encoded protein: CASSPHLLAGGTYEQYF.

This chain connects TRBV7-2 to TRBJ1-2, with 7 bases aligning to TRBD1. The CDR3 has 15 amino acids. The V segment lost 5 bases and the J segment 8 bases; nucleotides outside the gene matches: 14. Germline assignment: CDR1 SGHTA and CDR2 FQGNSA. The CDR3 loop reads CASSIDFTGAEGYTF. The DNA for the CDR3 is TGTGCCAGCAGCATCGATTTCACAGGGGCAGAGGGCTACACCTTC. Full variable domain (remainder filled in from reference TRBV7-2 and TRBJ1-2): GAGVSQSPSNKVTEKGKDVELRCDPISGHTALYWYRQSLGQGLEFLIYFQGNSAPDKSGLPSDRFSAERTGGSVSTLTIQRTQQEDSAVYLCASSIDFTGAEGYTFGSGTRLTVV.

The chain carries TRBV5-1 and TRBJ2-7, with 12 bases aligning to TRBD2. Germline CDR1 SGHRS, CDR2 YFSETQ. Unmatched junction bases numbered 4, after V lost 4 bases and J lost 2 bases. The CDR3 loop spans 15 amino acids. CDR3 nucleotide sequence: TGCGCCAGCAGCACGACTAGCGGGAGCCCCTACGAGCAGTACTTC. It encodes CASSTTSGSPYEQYF. The whole variable domain, remainder taken from reference TRBV5-1 and TRBJ2-7, is KAGVTQTPRYLIKTRGQQVTLSCSPISGHRSVSWYQQTPGQGLQFLFEYFSETQRNKGNFPGRFSGRQFSNSRSEMNVSTLELGDSALYLCASSTTSGSPYEQYFGPGTRLTVT.

The V call is TRBV15, the J call TRBJ2-5, with no clear D. The V gene lost 2 bases and the J gene lost 2 bases, with 3 bases spanning the gap. This CDR3 comprises 12 residues. Germline V gives CDR1 LNHNV, CDR2 YYDKDF (reference sequence). The CDR3, as DNA: TGTGCCACCAGCAGACCTCAAGAGACCCAGTACTTC. It translates to CATSRPQETQYF.

This chain links TRBV18 with TRBJ2-2; D might be TRBD2 (5 bases). This CDR3 has 15 residues. V was trimmed by 3 bases and J by 7 bases, leaving 15 bases between them. CDR1 KGHSH and CDR2 LQKENI come from the germline V gene. The CDR3 nucleotides are TGTGCCAGCTCACCTGCGGGCCGCGGTGGCGGGGAGCTGTTTTTT. Protein product: CASSPAGRGGGELFF.

This clone was observed at least ten times. This chain connects TRBV28 to TRBJ1-5; D unresolved. Germline V lookup: CDR1 MDHEN, CDR2 SYDVKM. V was shortened by 7 bases and J by 5 bases, with 9 bases between the two germline ends. The CDR3 extends over 12 amino acids. For the CDR3, the DNA is TGTGCCAGCACCCCGGGAGATCAGCCCCAGCATTTT. Its translation: CASTPGDQPQHF.

V usage is TRBV28 and J usage is TRBJ2-5, with 8 bases identical to TRBD2. V shed 7 bases, J shed 5 bases, and the junction held 9 bases outside the gene matches. CDR1 and CDR2 (germline): MDHEN, SYDVKM. This CDR3 spans 14 amino acids. This CDR3 is CASTRSGGWETQYF. The CDR3 DNA reads as TGTGCCAGCACTCGAAGCGGGGGCTGGGAGACCCAGTACTTC.